This TCR beta chain derives from a study of lymphopenia after photon versus proton radiotherapy. V was pared by 1 base and J by 3 bases, with 5 bases of the junction left unmatched. CDR1 and CDR2 (germline): LNHDA, SQIVND (reference sequence). CDR3 length equals 15 residues. Concerning this clone itself: What it recognizes is unknown.

Findings and caveats of the study: Post-nadir diversity loss with photons came from oligoclonal expansion, particularly CD8+ Temra cells.

The method was immunoSEQ multiplex PCR; TCRdb's version includes in-frame clones alone and lacks a portion of them. The profile shows 42,000 or so clones, around 83% of them singletons. This sequence was found in an older woman with pancreatic cancer. V gene TRBV19 combines with J gene TRBJ2-7; 8 bases are shared with TRBD2. Sequencing was performed on peripheral blood, taken from a patient treated with proton-based radiotherapy. CDR3 residues: CASSIVASGYYEQYF. The CDR3 DNA reads TGTGCCAGTAGTATAGTAGCTAGCGGGTACTACGAGCAGTACTTC.